Included here is one T cell receptor beta chain sequence, with context. The data belong to a study of OX40 agonist ivuxolimab in advanced cancers. Some clones are missing from TCRdb's copy, which holds only in-frame ones; the method was immunoSEQ multiplex PCR. The data show approximately 11,000 clones, roughly 80% seen once. The CDR3 covers 14 residues. The V end was cut by 5 bases, the J end by 2 bases, with 13 bases between. Germline CDR1 MNHEY, CDR2 SVGAGI. The gene calls are TRBV6-5 and TRBJ2-7; no reliable D call. Here the sequenced sample was CD4+ or CD8+ T cells sorted from blood, taken in a trial of the OX40 agonist ivuxolimab. The sequence came from an adult with an advanced solid tumor such as melanoma, head and neck, liver or kidney cancer. Here the CDR3 reads CASSEFVGPYEQYF. In nucleotides, the CDR3 is TGTGCCAGCAGTGAATTTGTGGGTCCCTACGAGCAGTACTTC.